Each of the 9 T cell receptor beta chains below was sequenced from the same sample in a study of blood T cell repertoires in COVID-19. Sequenced by immunoSEQ multiplex PCR; TCRdb stores in-frame clones only, minus some. The sample consists of about 58,000 clones, roughly 84% of them appearing once. Sequences were obtained from peripheral blood. These receptors all come from a man in his forties or fifties with active COVID-19.

This chain links TRBV6-5 with TRBJ2-1; no clear D gene. Trimming took off 7 bases at V and 1 base at J, with 8 bases between the two ends. The CDR3 loop spans 13 amino acids. Germline V lookup: CDR1 MNHEY, CDR2 SVGAGI. CDR3 sequence reads: CASMRPSYNEQFF. For the CDR3, the DNA is TGTGCCAGCATGAGGCCTTCCTACAATGAGCAGTTCTTC.

This clone was seen a single time. The CDR3 coding sequence is TGTGCCAGCAGCCCGAGGACTAGCGGGGGATCCGAGACCCAGTACTTC. Its protein is CASSPRTSGGSETQYF. The chain couples TRBV16 to TRBJ2-5; 13 positions match TRBD2. The germline V gene encodes CDR1 KGHSY and CDR2 FQNENV. This CDR3 has 16 amino acids. V trimming: 4 bases; J trimming: 5 bases; junction bases outside the gene matches: 7.

The chain uses TRBV19 and TRBJ1-5; 11 bases are a match to TRBD1. The CDR3 consists of 14 residues. The V segment lost 5 bases and the J segment 4 bases; nucleotides outside the gene matches: 1. Germline loops: CDR1 LNHDA, CDR2 SQIVND (reference sequence). The CDR3 spells CASSGTGGNQPQHF. The CDR3 nucleotides are TGTGCCAGTAGTGGGACAGGGGGAAATCAGCCCCAGCATTTT.

The chain recombines TRBV18 with TRBJ1-2, with a possible D match to TRBD1 (6 bases). V dropped 0 bases and J dropped 5 bases, with 10 bases sitting between them. The germline gives CDR1 KGHSH, CDR2 LQKENI. This CDR3 region has 14 residues. The CDR3 spells CASSPPAGVYGYTF. For the CDR3, the DNA is TGTGCCAGCTCACCACCCGCAGGGGTGTATGGCTACACCTTC.

The V gene is TRBV4-2, the J gene TRBJ1-1; tentatively, D is TRBD1 (5 bases). This CDR3 is built from 14 residues. In germline, CDR1 is LGHNA, CDR2 YNFKEQ. V gave up 0 bases and J gave up 4 bases, with 9 bases separating them. CDR3 region: CASSQDGQGTEAFF. Here the CDR3 DNA reads TGTGCCAGCAGCCAAGATGGGCAGGGCACTGAAGCTTTCTTT.

The rearrangement links TRBV6-1 to TRBJ1-3, with D tentatively TRBD1 (5 bases). V was trimmed by 3 bases and J by 0 bases, leaving 9 bases between them. The CDR3 loop spans 15 amino acids. CDR1 is MNHNS and CDR2 is SASEGT in the germline V gene. CDR3 loop: CASSDGTDSGNTIYF. The CDR3 region has the DNA TGTGCCAGCAGTGATGGGACTGACTCTGGAAACACCATATATTTT.

The sample holds one count of this clone. The chain combines TRBV30 with TRBJ1-4; perhaps TRBD1 as D (5 bases). CDR1 and CDR2 (germline): GTSNPN, SVGIG (reference sequence). CDR3 length: 14 amino acids. V lost 0 bases to trimming and J lost 5 bases, with 10 bases between them. This CDR3 is CAWSVSGLNEKLFF. DNA for the CDR3: TGTGCCTGGAGTGTCTCAGGGTTAAATGAAAAACTGTTTTTT. The variable domain in full, completed from reference TRBV30 and TRBJ1-4, reads SQTIHQWPATLVQPVGSPLSLECTVEGTSNPNLYWYRQAAGRGLQLLFYSVGIGQISSEVPQNLSASRPQDRQFILSSKKLLLSDSGFYLCAWSVSGLNEKLFFGSGTQLSVL.

The chain joins TRBV6-5 to TRBJ2-7, with D possibly being TRBD1 (6 bases). With 6 bases removed from V and 6 bases from J, the gap between germline ends came to 18 bases. Germline CDR1 is MNHEY and CDR2 is SVGAGI. The CDR3 spans 14 residues. Here the CDR3 reads CASRPPQGGFEQYF. CDR3 DNA: TGTGCCAGCAGACCCCCACAGGGTGGCTTCGAGCAGTACTTC.

The chain is built from TRBV28 and TRBJ1-1; TRBD1 aligns across 7 bases. Germline-derived CDR1 and CDR2 are MDHEN and SYDVKM. V lost 6 bases to trimming and J lost 4 bases; unmatched junction nucleotides: 5. This CDR3 comprises 13 residues. CDR3 DNA: TGTGCCAGCAGGGGGACAGCGTTCACTGAAGCTTTCTTT. This translates into CASRGTAFTEAFF.